This T cell receptor (beta chain) was sequenced during a study of blood T cell repertoires in COVID-19. Whole-study context: Sites across the United States, Italy and Spain contributed samples from acute and convalescent COVID-19. T cells, B-cell-depleted T cells, or PBMCs supplied cDNA or gDNA.

Authors' data handling: The assay estimated nucleated cells by amplifying reference gene primers. Sequencing used immunoSEQ multiplex PCR; TCRdb keeps in-frame clones, though not all of them. The V and J calls and clone size are taken from that table; D and trimming were inferred from the DNA. In the table there are 150,000 to 200,000 clones, approximately 87% of which are singletons. Sequenced material: peripheral blood. This receptor was identified in a young man with active or convalescent COVID-19.

In nucleotides, the CDR3 is TGTGCCAGCAGCTTAACGGGGGGGAGCTCCTACAATGAGCAGTTCTTC. This gives the protein CASSLTGGSSYNEQFF. This rearrangement joins TRBV7-3 to TRBJ2-1, with TRBD2 matching 7 bases. Per germline, CDR1 SGHTA and CDR2 FQGTGA. This CDR3 is 16 amino acids long. Germline trimming cut 0 bases from V and 0 bases from J; bases unmatched to any gene: 2. Full variable domain (rest looked up from reference TRBV7-3 and TRBJ2-1): GAGVSQTPSNKVTEKGKYVELRCDPISGHTALYWYRQSLGQGPEFLIYFQGTGAADDSGLPNDRFFAVRPEGSVSTLKIQRTERGDSAVYLCASSLTGGSSYNEQFFGPGTRLTVL.